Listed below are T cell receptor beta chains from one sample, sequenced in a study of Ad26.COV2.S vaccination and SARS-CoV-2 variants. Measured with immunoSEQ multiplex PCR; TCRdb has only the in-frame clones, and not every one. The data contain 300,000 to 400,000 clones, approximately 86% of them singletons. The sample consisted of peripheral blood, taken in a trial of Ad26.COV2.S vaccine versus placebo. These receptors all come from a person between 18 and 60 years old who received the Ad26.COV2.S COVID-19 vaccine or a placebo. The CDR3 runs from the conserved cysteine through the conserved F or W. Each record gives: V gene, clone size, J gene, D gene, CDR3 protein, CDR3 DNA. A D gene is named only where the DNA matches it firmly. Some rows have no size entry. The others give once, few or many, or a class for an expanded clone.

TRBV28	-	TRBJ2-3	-	CASRVLTDTQYF	TGTGCCAGCAGGGTCCTCACAGATACGCAGTATTTT
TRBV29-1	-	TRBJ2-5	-	CSVLGFQEETQYF	TGCAGCGTTCTAGGGTTTCAAGAAGAGACCCAGTACTTC
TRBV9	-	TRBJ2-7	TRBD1	CASSGGTGQYEQYF	TGTGCCAGCAGCGGAGGGACAGGCCAGTACGAGCAGTACTTC
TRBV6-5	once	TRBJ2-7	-	CASSWRGPEEEQYF	TGTGCCAGCAGTTGGCGGGGGCCTGAAGAGGAGCAGTACTTC
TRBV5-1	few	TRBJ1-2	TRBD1	CASSSTGTGDGYTF	TGCGCCAGCAGCTCAACCGGGACAGGGGATGGCTACACCTTC
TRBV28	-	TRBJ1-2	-	CASSFEFNYGYTF	TGTGCCAGCAGTTTCGAATTTAACTATGGCTACACCTTC
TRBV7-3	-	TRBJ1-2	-	CASSLSRLSGYTF	TGTGCCAGCAGCTTATCCAGATTATCTGGCTACACCTTC
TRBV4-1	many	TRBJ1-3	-	CASSRGGFVGYGNTIYF	TGCGCCAGCAGCCGAGGCGGTTTTGTAGGATATGGAAACACCATATATTTT
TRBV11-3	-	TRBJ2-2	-	CASWGWAGGRTGELFF	TGTGCCAGCTGGGGTTGGGCTGGGGGAAGGACCGGGGAGCTGTTTTTT
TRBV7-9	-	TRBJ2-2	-	CASSKGAINTGELFF	TGTGCCAGCAGCAAAGGGGCTATTAACACCGGGGAGCTGTTTTTT
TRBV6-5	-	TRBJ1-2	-	CASMLDQGGYTF	TGTGCCAGCATGCTCGATCAGGGCGGCTACACCTTC